The following is a TCR beta chain sequence with its context. The data belong to a study of blood T cell repertoires in COVID-19. For the study at large: Collection of acute and convalescent COVID-19 samples took place in the United States, Italy and Spain.

Germline V gene sequence: CDR1 MNHEY, CDR2 SVGEGT. Trimming removed 5 bases from V and 7 bases from J, with 20 bases in between. This CDR3 has 15 amino acids. The assay was immunoSEQ multiplex PCR, and TCRdb's table has in-frame clones only and misses some. Of 140,000 or so clones in the sample, about 89% were seen once. Sequencing was performed on peripheral blood. The V and J genes are TRBV6-2 or TRBV6-3 and TRBJ1-1; tentative D call: TRBD1 (6 bases). The clonotype comes from a man aged 50 or older who had recovered from COVID-19. The CDR3 loop is CASSTRQGGKSEAFF. CDR3 nucleotide sequence: TGTGCCAGCAGTACGCGACAAGGGGGAAAAAGTGAAGCTTTCTTT.